This TCR beta chain emerged from a study of cytomegalovirus exposure and HLA in healthy donors. Overall study findings and caveats: Sequencing depth across donors, presence/absence analyses assumed, was roughly uniform. Rare TCR sequences dominated, though some public TCRs recurred in many donors. Compared with the approximately 700-donor mean, an Asian-associated ancestry cluster reportedly had fewer N-insertions, according to a later analysis.

This PCR relied on a set of 60 Vbeta primers and 13 Jbeta primers. The table came from immunoSEQ multiplex PCR; TCRdb's copy has only in-frame clones and leaves some out. The sample records around 110,000 clones, around 82% being singletons. Germline V lookup: CDR1 GTSNPN, CDR2 SVGIG (reference sequence). V was cut by 6 bases and J by 7 bases, with 21 bases left in between. CDR3 length: 14 residues. For this clone: Its antigen is as yet unknown.

The clonotype comes from a man aged 50 to 59 in good health and CMV-seronegative. The sequencing input was PBMCs. V usage is TRBV30 and J usage is TRBJ1-2, with D perhaps TRBD1 (6 bases). The CDR3 is CACSSGTLSAGYTF. The DNA of the CDR3 is TGTGCCTGTTCTTCCGGGACATTGTCGGCTGGCTACACCTTC. The whole variable domain, remainder taken from reference TRBV30 and TRBJ1-2, is SQTIHQWPATLVQPVGSPLSLECTVEGTSNPNLYWYRQAAGRGLQLLFYSVGIGQISSEVPQNLSASRPQDRQFILSSKKLLLSDSGFYLCACSSGTLSAGYTFGSGTRLTVV.